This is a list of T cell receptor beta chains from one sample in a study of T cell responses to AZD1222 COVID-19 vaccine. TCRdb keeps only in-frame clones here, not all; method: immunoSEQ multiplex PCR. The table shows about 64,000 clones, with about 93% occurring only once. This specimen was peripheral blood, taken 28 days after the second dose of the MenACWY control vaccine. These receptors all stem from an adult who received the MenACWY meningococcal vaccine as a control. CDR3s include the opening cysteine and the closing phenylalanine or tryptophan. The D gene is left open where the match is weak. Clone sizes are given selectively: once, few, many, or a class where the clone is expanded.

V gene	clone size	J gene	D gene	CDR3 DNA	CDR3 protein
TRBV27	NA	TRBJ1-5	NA	TGTGCCAGCAGTTTCTCCCCAGTTCAGCCCCAGCATTTT	CASSFSPVQPQHF
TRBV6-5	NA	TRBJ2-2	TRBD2	TGTGCCAGCAGTCTCCGGGGGGGGATCGGGGAGCTGTTTTTT	CASSLRGGIGELFF
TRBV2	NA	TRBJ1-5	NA	TGTGCCAGCAGTGAGGCCCTCTTGTGGCCCCAGCATTTT	CASSEALLWPQHF
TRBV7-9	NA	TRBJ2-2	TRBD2	TGTGCCAGCAGCCAAAGGGGCGGGAGTACGTCGGGGGAGCTGTTTTTT	CASSQRGGSTSGELFF
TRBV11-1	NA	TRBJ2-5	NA	TGTGCCAGCAGCTTAATGGGACTTTCGGAAGAGACCCAGTACTTC	CASSLMGLSEETQYF
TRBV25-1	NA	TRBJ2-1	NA	TGTGCCAGCAGTGACGGAAGACGAGGGGGTCTTGAGCAGTTCTTC	CASSDGRRGGLEQFF
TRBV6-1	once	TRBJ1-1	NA	TGTGCCAGCAGTGAAAGGACAGCCCAAGCTTTCTTT	CASSERTAQAFF
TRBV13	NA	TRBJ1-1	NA	TGTGCCAGCAGCTTGGGAGGAGGAACTGAAGCTTTCTTT	CASSLGGGTEAFF
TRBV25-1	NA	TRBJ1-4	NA	TGTGCCAGCAGTGACCGGGGGCGGACTAATGAAAAACTGTTTTTT	CASSDRGRTNEKLFF
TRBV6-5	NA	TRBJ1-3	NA	TGTGCCAGCAGTTACGGCAGGGACCTCTCTGGAAACACCATATATTTT	CASSYGRDLSGNTIYF
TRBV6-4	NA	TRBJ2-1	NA	TGTGCCAGCAGTGAGGTACCGTACGGGGAAGAGCAGTTCTTC	CASSEVPYGEEQFF
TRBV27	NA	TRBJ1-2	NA	TGTGCCAGCAGCTTATCCGGGGTACTCTATGGCTACACCTTC	CASSLSGVLYGYTF
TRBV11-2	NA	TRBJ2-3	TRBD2	TGTGCCAGCAGCTCTGGGACTAGGTGGGATACGCAGTATTTT	CASSSGTRWDTQYF
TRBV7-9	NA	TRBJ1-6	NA	TGTGCCAGCTCCGGGGGGTATAATTCACCCCTCCACTTT	CASSGGYNSPLHF
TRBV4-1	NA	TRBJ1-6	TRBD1	TGCGCCAGCAGCCCCCGGGACAGCCTTCCTAATTCACCCCTCCACTTT	CASSPRDSLPNSPLHF
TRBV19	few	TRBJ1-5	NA	TGTGCCAGTAGTATAGCCAGGCCCAGGAATCAGCCCCAGCATTTT	CASSIARPRNQPQHF
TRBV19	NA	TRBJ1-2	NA	TGTGCCAGTAGGGTGAACCAGGGGTATGGCTACACCTTC	CASRVNQGYGYTF
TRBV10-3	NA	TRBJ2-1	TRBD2	TGTGCCATCAGTGAGTCGGGGCTAGCGGGAGAGGGGCTGTTCTTC	CAISESGLAGEGLFF
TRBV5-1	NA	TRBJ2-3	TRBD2	TGCGCCAGCAGCGCGACTAGCGGGAGGGCAGCAGATACGCAGTATTTT	CASSATSGRAADTQYF
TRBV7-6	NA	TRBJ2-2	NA	TGTGCCAGCAGCTCCCCCTTCGGGAGAGGGACCGGGGAGCTGTTTTTT	CASSSPFGRGTGELFF
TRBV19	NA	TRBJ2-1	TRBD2	TGTGCCAGTAGATATACTAGCGAGTTGTACAATGAGCAGTTCTTC	CASRYTSELYNEQFF
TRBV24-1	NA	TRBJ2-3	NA	TGTGCCACTAGTAAGGGGGAAAGGACCACAGATACGCAGTATTTT	CATSKGERTTDTQYF
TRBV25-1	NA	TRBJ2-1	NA	TGTGCCAGCAGTGAACTCACCCGGGGCAATGAGCAGTTCTTC	CASSELTRGNEQFF
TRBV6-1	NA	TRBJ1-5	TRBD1	TGTGCCAGCAGTGCCGGGACAGGGGATGAAAGCAATCAGCCCCAGCATTTT	CASSAGTGDESNQPQHF
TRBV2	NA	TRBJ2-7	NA	TGTGCCACCGGGGATCGGAGCTACGAGCAGTACTTC	CATGDRSYEQYF
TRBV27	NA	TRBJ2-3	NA	TGTGCCAGCAGTTTCGCCCCCAGGGGAGATACGCAGTATTTT	CASSFAPRGDTQYF
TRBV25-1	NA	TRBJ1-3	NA	TGTGCCAGCAGTGAATACGGGGGGCTTGGAAACACCATATATTTT	CASSEYGGLGNTIYF
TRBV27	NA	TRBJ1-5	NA	TGTGCCAGCAGTTCACGACAGGAAAGGAATCAGCCCCAGCATTTT	CASSSRQERNQPQHF
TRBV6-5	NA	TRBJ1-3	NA	TGTGCCAGCAGTTACTCGTCCGGCGGAAACACCATATATTTT	CASSYSSGGNTIYF
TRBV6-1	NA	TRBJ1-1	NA	TGTGCCAGCAGTGACGAAACAGGGTCTTCTGAAGCTTTCTTT	CASSDETGSSEAFF
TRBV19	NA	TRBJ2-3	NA	TGTGCCAGTACCTCATCGGTGACCCGTGCTAGCACAGATACGCAGTATTTT	CASTSSVTRASTDTQYF
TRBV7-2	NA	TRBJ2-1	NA	TGTGCCAGCAGCTCGGATAGCGGCGATTGGTTGAATGAGCAGTTCTTC	CASSSDSGDWLNEQFF
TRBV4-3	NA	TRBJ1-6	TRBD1	TGCGCCAGCAGCCTTACAGGGGACTCACCCCTCCACTTT	CASSLTGDSPLHF
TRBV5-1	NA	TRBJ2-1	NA	TGCGCCAGCAGCCCGGATGACCCGACGTTGGGGGAGCAGTTCTTC	CASSPDDPTLGEQFF
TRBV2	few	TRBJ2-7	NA	TGTGCCAGCAGTGAACAGGGGATTAACGAGCAGTACTTC	CASSEQGINEQYF
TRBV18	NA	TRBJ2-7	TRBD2	TGTGCCAGCTCACCAGGACTAGCCCAGGACGAGCAGTACTTC	CASSPGLAQDEQYF
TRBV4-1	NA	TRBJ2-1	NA	TGCGCCAGCAGCCAAGCTCAAGGGGGAGGGTACAATGAGCAGTTCTTC	CASSQAQGGGYNEQFF
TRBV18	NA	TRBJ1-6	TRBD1	TGTGCCAGCTCACCTTTCTCCAGGGGGCTGAATTCACCCCTCCACTTT	CASSPFSRGLNSPLHF
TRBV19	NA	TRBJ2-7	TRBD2	TGTGCCAGTAGTATAACTAGCGGGGCCTTCGAGCAGTACTTC	CASSITSGAFEQYF
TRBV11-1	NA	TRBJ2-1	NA	TGTGCCAGCAGCCACCGGGGCACCTTCCAGGGGAATGAGCAGTTCTTC	CASSHRGTFQGNEQFF
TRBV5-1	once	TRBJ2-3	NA	TGCGCCAGCAGCTTGGCGTCAGATACGCAGTATTTT	CASSLASDTQYF
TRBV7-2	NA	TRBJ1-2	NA	TGTGCCAGCAGCTTAGGTGGGGGTCCCATCTATGGCTACACCTTC	CASSLGGGPIYGYTF
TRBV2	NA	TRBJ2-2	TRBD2	TGTGCCAGCAGTGAAGCTCTAGCGGGTACCATCGCGAACACCGGGGAGCTGTTTTTT	CASSEALAGTIANTGELFF
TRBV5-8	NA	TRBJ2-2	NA	TGTGCCAACCGGGCCCGGGGGACCGGGGAGCTGTTTTTT	CANRARGTGELFF
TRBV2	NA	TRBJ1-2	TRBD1	TGTGCCAGCAGAACAGGGGTTACCTATGGCTACACCTTC	CASRTGVTYGYTF
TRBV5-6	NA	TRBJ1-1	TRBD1	TGTGCCAGCGTCCCTGCAGGGGGCGTTGAAGCTTTCTTT	CASVPAGGVEAFF
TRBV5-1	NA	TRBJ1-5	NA	TGCGCCAGCAGCGGGGACGGAGGCAATCAGCCCCAGCATTTT	CASSGDGGNQPQHF
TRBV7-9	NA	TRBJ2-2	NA	TGTGCCAGCAGCTTTTCTAGGGAGCTGTTTTTT	CASSFSRELFF
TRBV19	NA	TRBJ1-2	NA	TGTGCAGTAGTATCCTTTTCGCAGCGAGTCTACACCTTC	CAVVSFSQRVYTF
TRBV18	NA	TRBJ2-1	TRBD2	TGTGCCAGCTCTCTGGGACTAGCGGGATATATGTACAATGAGCAGTTCTTC	CASSLGLAGYMYNEQFF
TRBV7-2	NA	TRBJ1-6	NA	TGTGCCAGCAGCCTGGGGCAGATCCATAATTCACCCCTCCACTTT	CASSLGQIHNSPLHF
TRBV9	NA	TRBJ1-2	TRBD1	TGTGCCAGCAGCGACCATCATGGGACAGGGGCTTTCGATGGCTACACCTTC	CASSDHHGTGAFDGYTF
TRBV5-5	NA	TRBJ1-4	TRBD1	TGTGCCAGCAGCCTAGGACAGGGAGGCGAAAAACTGTTTTTT	CASSLGQGGEKLFF
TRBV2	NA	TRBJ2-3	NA	TGTGCCAGTTCGCTGGAATACACAGATACGCAGTATTTT	CASSLEYTDTQYF
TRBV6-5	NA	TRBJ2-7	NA	TGTGCCAGCAGTTACGATGGGGCTAAAGCTTACGAGCAGTACTTC	CASSYDGAKAYEQYF